These 32 T cell receptor beta chains were all obtained from the same sample, sequenced in a study of cytotoxic CD8 clonotypes in ibrutinib-treated CLL. This table comes from immunoSEQ multiplex PCR, and its TCRdb copy is limited to in-frame clones, with some not included. Among 330,000 or so clones listed, 60% to 80% were seen once. The sample consisted of PBMCs, taken after 36 months of ibrutinib treatment. The receptors come from a human donor with chronic lymphocytic leukemia.

This clone appeared a few times. V gene TRBV5-4 combines with J gene TRBJ2-3, with 12 bases aligning to TRBD2. Trimming cost V 0 bases and J 6 bases; bases outside gene matches: 8. CDR3 length: 17 amino acids. The germline V gene encodes CDR1 SGHNT and CDR2 YYREEE (reference sequence). The CDR3 sequence is CASSLAASGRAEDTQYF. The DNA of the CDR3 is TGTGCCAGCAGCTTGGCGGCTAGCGGGAGGGCCGAGGATACGCAGTATTTT.

This chain joins TRBV9 and TRBJ1-2; D gene ambiguous. This CDR3 is 13 amino acids long. Looked up from germline, CDR1 is SGDLS and CDR2 is YYNGEE. Trimming stripped 0 bases from V and 4 bases from J, with 7 bases between. The CDR3 coding sequence is TGTGCCAGCAGCGTAGGGGAGGGCTATGGCTACACCTTC. Residues: CASSVGEGYGYTF.

The rearrangement links TRBV2 to TRBJ2-7; possibly TRBD2 for D (7 bases). Trimming cost V 0 bases and J 6 bases, with 15 bases left between them. CDR1 is SNHLY and CDR2 is FYNNEI in the germline V gene. This CDR3 has 15 amino acids. CDR3 residues: CASSEAGGPGAEQYF. Here the CDR3 DNA reads TGTGCCAGCAGTGAAGCGGGGGGGCCGGGAGCCGAGCAGTACTTC.

The gene calls are TRBV11-2 and TRBJ2-6; no definite D call. In germline, CDR1 is SGHAT, CDR2 FQNNGV. This CDR3 is built from 12 residues. V lost 8 bases to trimming and J lost 0 bases, with 2 bases between them. The DNA for the CDR3 is TGTGCCAGCGGCTCTGGGGCCAACGTCCTGACTTTC. Residues: CASGSGANVLTF.

Only one count was recorded for this clone. The V and J genes are TRBV19 and TRBJ2-3; D is uncertain. Trimming left V 8 bases short and J 3 bases short, with 6 bases between. Germline CDR1 reads LNHDA; CDR2 reads SQIVND (reference sequence). The CDR3 has 11 residues. In nucleotides, the CDR3 is TGTGCCAGTGAGGAGACAGATACGCAGTATTTT. Encoded protein: CASEETDTQYF.

The V and J genes are TRBV11-2 and TRBJ2-1, with D possibly TRBD2 on 6 matching bases. Per germline, CDR1 SGHAT and CDR2 FQNNGV. V lost 0 bases and J 3 bases, leaving 15 bases between the germline ends. This CDR3 region has 17 residues. The CDR3 region has the DNA TGTGCCAGCAGCTTAGATGCCCAGCGGGTAATCTACAATGAGCAGTTCTTC. Its protein product is CASSLDAQRVIYNEQFF.

The V call is TRBV29-1, the J call TRBJ2-7, with D perhaps TRBD1 (6 bases). Germline values: CDR1 SQVTM, CDR2 ANQGSEA. This CDR3 is built from 14 residues. V lost 6 bases, J lost 4 bases, and 19 bases lay in between. The CDR3 spells CSVARAGVGYEQYF. CDR3 bases: TGCAGCGTGGCCCGGGCAGGGGTAGGATACGAGCAGTACTTC.

V gene TRBV11-2 combines with J gene TRBJ1-2; 7 bases line up with TRBD1. Unmatched junction bases numbered 7, after V lost 5 bases and J lost 1 base. Germline V CDR1 and CDR2: SGHAT, FQNNGV. The CDR3 totals 15 residues. CDR3 in amino acids: CASSTETGLNYGYTF. The CDR3 nucleotides read TGTGCCAGCAGCACCGAGACAGGGCTTAACTATGGCTACACCTTC.

The chain links TRBV6-1 to TRBJ2-7; D gene unclear. V was trimmed by 3 bases and J by 7 bases, leaving 19 bases between them. CDR1 is MNHNS, CDR2 SASEGT, per germline. This CDR3 has 15 residues. The CDR3 region has the DNA TGTGCCAGCAGTGATCCTTGGGGTTTTTCTACTGAGCAGTACTTC. This sequence encodes CASSDPWGFSTEQYF.

This clone was detected a few times. The rearrangement joins TRBV18 to TRBJ2-7, with 9 bases matching TRBD1. With V trimmed by 2 bases and J by 5 bases, 13 bases remained unmatched. The CDR3 is made up of 17 amino acids. Germline CDR1 is KGHSH and CDR2 is LQKENI. CDR3 in DNA: TGTGCCAGCTCACCAACGGTTCATGGACAGGGGATCAACGAGCAGTACTTC. Its protein is CASSPTVHGQGINEQYF.

This clone has a handful of counts. The chain has TRBV2 and TRBJ2-7, with D possibly matching TRBD2 (6 bases). Germline V gene lookup returns CDR1 SNHLY and CDR2 FYNNEI. This CDR3 is 12 amino acids long. Trimming left V 11 bases short and J 1 base short, with 12 bases between. CDR3 sequence (DNA): TGTGCCCAGAGGAGGGAATCCTACGAGCAGTACTTC. Translating gives CAQRRESYEQYF.

The V and J genes are TRBV13 and TRBJ2-3; TRBD1 aligns across 8 bases. CDR3 size: 16 residues. The ends lost 1 base at V and 4 bases at J; junction bases unmatched: 7. Per the germline V gene, CDR1 is PRHDT and CDR2 is FYEKMQ (reference sequence). The CDR3 loop is CASSLAWTGWADTQYF. CDR3 DNA sequence: TGTGCCAGCAGCTTAGCCTGGACAGGGTGGGCAGATACGCAGTATTTT. Complete variable domain (other parts from reference TRBV13 and TRBJ2-3): AAGVIQSPRHLIKEKRETATLKCYPIPRHDTVYWYQQGPGQDPQFLISFYEKMQSDKGSIPDRFSAQQFSDYHSELNMSSLELGDSALYFCASSLAWTGWADTQYFGPGTRLTVL.

This chain uses TRBV11-1 with TRBJ1-1, with a possible D match to TRBD1 (6 bases). Germline CDR1 is SGHAT and CDR2 is FQDESV (reference sequence). The V end was cut by 1 base, the J end by 7 bases, with 10 bases between. The CDR3 loop spans 13 amino acids. The chain's CDR3 is CASSLEARGEAFF. The CDR3 DNA follows: TGTGCCAGCAGCTTAGAGGCCAGGGGTGAAGCTTTCTTT.

This clone turned up a few times. The chain combines TRBV10-3 with TRBJ2-2; 7 bases agree with TRBD1. The CDR3 loop spans 13 amino acids. Unmatched junction bases numbered 4, after V lost 8 bases and J lost 4 bases. Germline lookup yields CDR1 ENHRY and CDR2 SYGVKD. The CDR3 here is CAIGRQGTGELFF. The CDR3 DNA follows: TGTGCCATCGGAAGACAGGGCACCGGGGAGCTGTTTTTT.

The genes are TRBV2 and TRBJ2-1, with D uncertain. CDR3 length equals 12 residues. Germline V lookup: CDR1 SNHLY, CDR2 FYNNEI. Deletions cut 8 bases from V and 4 bases from J, with 9 bases between. CDR3 sequence reads: CASADAYNEQFF. The CDR3 DNA is TGTGCCAGCGCCGACGCTTACAATGAGCAGTTCTTC.

This chain uses TRBV4-2 with TRBJ2-7, with D perhaps matching TRBD1 (6 bases). Looked up from germline, CDR1 is LGHNA and CDR2 is YNFKEQ. V dropped 0 bases and J dropped 0 bases, with 12 bases sitting between them. The CDR3 contains 16 residues. The CDR3 DNA follows: TGTGCCAGCAGCCAAGAAATAACAGGGAGCTCCTACGAGCAGTACTTC. The encoded protein is CASSQEITGSSYEQYF.

This clone was counted a single time. The J gene is TRBJ2-7, the V gene TRBV4-1; D may match TRBD1 or TRBD2 (5 bases each). The CDR3 is 14 amino acids. Trimming took 1 base from V and 5 from J, leaving 12 bases between them. CDR1 is MGHRA and CDR2 is YSYEKL in the germline V gene. CDR3 sequence: CASSQVRGPNEQYF. In DNA, the CDR3 is TGCGCCAGCAGCCAAGTGAGGGGCCCCAACGAGCAGTACTTC.

This clone was seen only once. The J gene is TRBJ2-3, the V gene TRBV7-8, with TRBD2 matching 8 bases. Trimming at V came to 7 bases and at J to 2 bases, leaving 14 bases not matched to a gene. The CDR3 spans 17 residues. Germline lookup yields CDR1 SGHVS and CDR2 FQNEAQ. As DNA, the CDR3 is TGTGCCAGCAACCACCTACTAGCGGAGCCCTCCACAGATACGCAGTATTTT. Translation: CASNHLLAEPSTDTQYF.

The chain's CDR3 is CASSLATGGETQYF. The CDR3 bases are TGTGCCAGCAGCTTAGCAACGGGAGGGGAGACCCAGTACTTC. This chain uses TRBV7-6 with TRBJ2-5, with 8 bases lining up with TRBD2. Trimming removed 0 bases from V and 5 bases from J; junction bases left unmatched: 2. There are 14 residues in the CDR3. From germline, CDR1 is SGHVS and CDR2 FNYEAQ.

The rearrangement links TRBV5-1 to TRBJ1-3, with D perhaps TRBD1 (5 bases). Germline CDR1 reads SGHRS; CDR2 reads YFSETQ. Trimming removed 0 bases at V and 4 bases at J, with 11 bases between. The CDR3 loop spans 15 amino acids. The chain's CDR3 is CASSLERGSGNTIYF. The DNA for the CDR3 is TGCGCCAGCAGCTTGGAGAGGGGATCAGGAAACACCATATATTTT.

The genes are TRBV7-2 and TRBJ2-3; D is tentatively TRBD1 or TRBD2 (6 bases each). Trimming removed 2 bases at V and 2 bases at J, with 17 bases between. The CDR3 extends over 17 amino acids. CDR1 and CDR2 (germline): SGHTA, FQGNSA. The CDR3: CASSLQGGGGNTDTQYF. The CDR3 nucleotides are TGTGCCAGCAGCTTACAGGGTGGAGGGGGGAACACAGATACGCAGTATTTT.

This clone was counted only a few times. V usage is TRBV5-4 and J usage is TRBJ1-2; D perhaps matches TRBD1 (5 bases). Germline V CDR1 and CDR2: SGHNT, YYREEE (reference sequence). CDR3 length: 11 amino acids. CDR3 amino acids: CVFGKNRGYTF. The CDR3 DNA reads TGTGTCTTCGGTAAAAACAGGGGCTACACCTTC.

The V call is TRBV19, the J call TRBJ1-2, with TRBD1 matching over 9 bases. The CDR3 has 15 amino acids. V shed 6 bases and J 6 bases; nucleotides not matched to a gene: 11. CDR1 and CDR2 from the germline V gene are LNHDA and SQIVND (reference sequence). DNA for the CDR3: TGTGCCAGTAGACATCCGGGACAGGGAATGCATGGCTACACCTTC. It translates to CASRHPGQGMHGYTF.

This clone was detected only once. CDR3 DNA: TGTGCCAGCAGCGTAGAGGGACAGGGGGCTCGCGAGCAGTACTTC. As protein: CASSVEGQGAREQYF. V is TRBV9 and J is TRBJ2-7; 12 bases align to TRBD1. V shed 0 bases, J shed 6 bases, and the junction held 4 bases outside the gene matches. The CDR3 loop spans 15 amino acids. Germline V gene lookup returns CDR1 SGDLS and CDR2 YYNGEE.

The chain uses TRBV4-1 and TRBJ1-1; no clear D gene. The CDR3 length is 17 residues. The V and J ends lost 7 bases and 1 base respectively, with 22 bases between them. Germline CDR1 MGHRA, CDR2 YSYEKL. In nucleotides, the CDR3 is TGCGCCAGCAAAGCTTTTCTGGGCGTTTTCCCGAACACTGAAGCTTTCTTT. Translation gives CASKAFLGVFPNTEAFF.

There are a few counts of this clone. This chain uses TRBV5-6 with TRBJ1-2; 8 bases align to TRBD1. The V segment lost 4 bases and the J segment 4 bases; nucleotides outside the gene matches: 9. The CDR3 has 15 residues. CDR1 and CDR2 (germline): SGHDT, YYEEEE. The CDR3 DNA follows: TGTGCCAGCAGCCTACGGACAGGGCTTGGCTATGGCTACACCTTC. It specifies CASSLRTGLGYGYTF.

This sequence joins TRBV5-5 and TRBJ2-3, with 8 bases fitting TRBD1. This CDR3 region has 16 residues. Unmatched junction bases numbered 10, after V lost 1 base and J lost 6 bases. CDR1 and CDR2 (germline): SGHKS, YYEKEE (reference sequence). The CDR3: CASSLWLRGLRDTQYF. CDR3 nucleotide sequence: TGTGCCAGCAGCTTGTGGCTCAGGGGGCTGAGGGATACGCAGTATTTT.

The rearrangement links TRBV18 to TRBJ1-1; TRBD1 might be the D (6 bases). Per the germline V gene, CDR1 is KGHSH and CDR2 is LQKENI. Trimming shortened V by 3 bases and J by 4 bases, and 12 bases separated the two germline ends. This CDR3 comprises 14 residues. This CDR3 is CASSPGTGPTEAFF. The CDR3 DNA reads as TGTGCCAGCTCACCGGGAACAGGGCCCACTGAAGCTTTCTTT.

The chain joins TRBV28 to TRBJ2-3; 10 nucleotides agree with TRBD1. V lost 6 bases, J lost 5 bases, and 14 bases stayed unmatched. The CDR3 length is 17 residues. CDR1 and CDR2 from the germline V gene are MDHEN and SYDVKM. The CDR3 DNA is TGTGCCAGCAGCTTTACCCTCCCGGGACAGGGGAAAGATACGCAGTATTTT. Translating gives CASSFTLPGQGKDTQYF. The full variable domain, with the rest looked up from reference TRBV28 and TRBJ2-3, is DVKVTQSSRYLVKRTGEKVFLECVQDMDHENMFWYRQDPGLGLRLIYFSYDVKMKEKGDIPEGYSVSREKKERFSLILESASTNQTSMYLCASSFTLPGQGKDTQYFGPGTRLTVL.

The V call is TRBV2, the J call TRBJ2-7; TRBD1 might be the D (5 bases). Germline V gives CDR1 SNHLY, CDR2 FYNNEI. Between the trimmed V and J ends, which lost 7 bases and 5 bases, there was a span of 18 bases. This CDR3 region has 14 residues. The CDR3, as DNA: TGTGCCAGCACCAAAGAGCAGGGTGGGCACGAGCAGTACTTC. Translated, it gives CASTKEQGGHEQYF.

This clone appeared a few times. The chain carries TRBV18 and TRBJ2-3; weak D call: TRBD2 (5 bases). Germline CDR1 KGHSH, CDR2 LQKENI. The CDR3 runs 14 residues. Trimming shortened V by 0 bases and J by 1 base, and 5 bases separated the two germline ends. The CDR3 reads CASSPPEGTDTQYF. DNA for the CDR3: TGTGCCAGCTCACCACCGGAGGGCACAGATACGCAGTATTTT. Full variable domain (outside the CDR3, taken from reference TRBV18 and TRBJ2-3): NAGVMQNPRHLVRRRGQEARLRCSPMKGHSHVYWYRQLPEEGLKFMVYLQKENIIDESGMPKERFSAEFPKEGPSILRIQQVVRGDSAAYFCASSPPEGTDTQYFGPGTRLTVL.

This clone has just one count. The gene calls are TRBV28 and TRBJ2-1, with 8 bases aligning to TRBD1. Germline CDR1 reads MDHEN; CDR2 reads SYDVKM. The CDR3 has 16 amino acids. V lost 5 bases and J lost 2; bases outside the gene matches: 8. CDR3 bases: TGTGCCAGCAGTGGCCCCGGGACAGGCGCCTACAATGAGCAGTTCTTC. Protein: CASSGPGTGAYNEQFF.